Below, one T cell receptor beta chain is given with its context. Its matching antigen is unknown. This sample is part of a study of OX40 agonist ivuxolimab in advanced cancers. General study results and limits: There were, on average, more expanded clones in CD8+ T cells than in CD4+.

This table comes from immunoSEQ multiplex PCR, and its TCRdb copy is limited to in-frame clones, with some not included. Of 90,000 to 100,000 clones detected, roughly four fifths appear once; the ten largest clones hold almost 1.5%. The germline V and J ends were trimmed by 2 bases and 4 bases, with 14 bases remaining between them. CDR1 is LNHDA, CDR2 SQIVND, per germline (reference sequence). This CDR3 comprises 16 residues. This chain joins TRBV19 and TRBJ2-2; TRBD2 might be the D (7 bases). The sample consisted of CD4+ or CD8+ T cells sorted from blood, taken in a trial of the OX40 agonist ivuxolimab. This sequence was found in an adult with an advanced solid tumor such as melanoma, head and neck, liver or kidney cancer. The CDR3 protein is CASSIRGGEATGELFF. The CDR3 DNA reads as TGTGCCAGTAGTATAAGGGGGGGCGAGGCCACCGGGGAGCTGTTTTTT.